This TCR beta chain derives from a study of graft-versus-host responses after intestinal transplantation. Looking at the study overall: Recipients had transplants, and these were multivisceral, liver-intestinal, or isolated intestinal. The whole recipient group had anti-thymocyte globulin induction followed by tacrolimus and steroids for around three years.

TCRdb keeps only in-frame clones here, not all; method: immunoSEQ multiplex PCR. The sample has under 30,000 clones; 85% to 95% are singletons. The CDR3 is 14 amino acids. Germline CDR1 and CDR2: SEHNR and FQNEAQ (reference sequence). The V and J ends lost 2 bases and 3 bases respectively, with 7 bases between them. Note on this clone: Its antigen remains unidentified.

Study observations and caveats: Subjects displaying graft-donor T cell macrochimerism possessed elevated graft-versus-host to host-versus-graft clonal ratios inside allografts.

The receptor's source is a human patient who received an intestinal transplant, so some T cells may come from the graft donor. Material: PBMCs, obtained 18 days after transplant. The V call is TRBV7-9, the J call TRBJ1-4; possibly TRBD1 for D (5 bases). The CDR3 nucleotides are TGTGCCAGCAGCTTAATAGGGGCTAATGAAAAACTGTTTTTT. Protein sequence: CASSLIGANEKLFF.